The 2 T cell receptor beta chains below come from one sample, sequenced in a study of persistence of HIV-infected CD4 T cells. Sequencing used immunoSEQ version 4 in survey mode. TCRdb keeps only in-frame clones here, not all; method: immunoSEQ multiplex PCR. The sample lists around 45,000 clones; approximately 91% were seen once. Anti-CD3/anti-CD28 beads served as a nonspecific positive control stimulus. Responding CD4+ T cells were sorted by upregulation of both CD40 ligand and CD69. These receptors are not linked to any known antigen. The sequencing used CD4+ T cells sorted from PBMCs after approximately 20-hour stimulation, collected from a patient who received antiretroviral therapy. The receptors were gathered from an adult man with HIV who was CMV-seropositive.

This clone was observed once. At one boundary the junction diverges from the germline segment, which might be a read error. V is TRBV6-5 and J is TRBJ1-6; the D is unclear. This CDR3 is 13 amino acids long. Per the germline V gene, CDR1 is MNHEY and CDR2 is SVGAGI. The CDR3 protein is CRPGRAYNSPLHF. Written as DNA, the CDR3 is TGCCGCCCCGGGAGAGCTTATAATTCACCCCTCCACTTT.

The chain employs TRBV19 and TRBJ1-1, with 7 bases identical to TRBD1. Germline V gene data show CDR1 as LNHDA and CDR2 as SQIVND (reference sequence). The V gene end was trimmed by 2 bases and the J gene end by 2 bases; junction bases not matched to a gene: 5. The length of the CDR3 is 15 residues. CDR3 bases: TGTGCCAGTAGTATACCGGGACAGCCAAACACTGAAGCTTTCTTT. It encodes CASSIPGQPNTEAFF.